This passage covers 27 T cell receptor beta chains from one sample sequenced in a study of blood T cell repertoires in COVID-19. Here immunoSEQ multiplex PCR was the method, and the copy in TCRdb shows in-frame clones only, minus some. This sample has about 250,000 clones, with about 86% found just once. Sequenced sample: peripheral blood. These TCRs come from a man aged 50 to 59 with active or convalescent COVID-19.

This clone was counted a single time. The rearrangement links TRBV5-6 to TRBJ1-2; 12 bases line up with TRBD1. Unmatched junction bases numbered 6, after V lost 1 base and J lost 8 bases. CDR3 length: 15 amino acids. Germline CDR1 reads SGHDT; CDR2 reads YYEEEE. The CDR3 loop is CASSLSGQGAGGYTF. CDR3 nucleotides: TGTGCCAGCAGCTTGTCGGGACAGGGGGCGGGAGGCTACACCTTC. Filled out from reference TRBV5-6 and TRBJ1-2, the complete variable domain reads DAGVTQSPTHLIKTRGQQVTLRCSPKSGHDTVSWYQQALGQGPQFIFQYYEEEERQRGNFPDRFSGHQFPNYSSELNVNALLLGDSALYLCASSLSGQGAGGYTFGSGTRLTVV.

This sequence joins TRBV7-2 and TRBJ2-7; no reliable D call. The CDR3 totals 13 residues. Looked up from germline, CDR1 is SGHTA and CDR2 is FQGNSA. V was pared by 1 base and J by 5 bases, with 9 bases between. In DNA form, the CDR3 reads TGTGCCAGCAGCTTAGTTCGCGGAGACGAGCAGTACTTC. As protein: CASSLVRGDEQYF.

The chain recombines TRBV4-2 with TRBJ1-2; no clear D gene. The CDR3 length is 13 residues. Trimming removed 4 bases from V and 8 bases from J, with 14 bases in between. Germline assignment: CDR1 LGHNA and CDR2 YNFKEQ. CDR3 protein: CASSPPEGGGYTF. The CDR3 DNA reads as TGTGCCAGCAGCCCGCCGGAGGGAGGAGGCTACACCTTC.

A remark on this clone: Other DNA sequences in this sample translate to the same CDR3. V usage is TRBV27 and J usage is TRBJ2-2; maybe TRBD1 (7 bases). Trimming stripped 3 bases from V and 7 bases from J, with 12 bases between. The CDR3 runs 14 residues. The germline gives CDR1 MNHEY, CDR2 SMNVEV (reference sequence). The CDR3 spells CASSFRGRGGELFF. In DNA, the CDR3 is TGTGCCAGCAGTTTTAGGGGGCGGGGCGGGGAGCTGTTTTTT.

The CDR3 spells CASSLGGGDYEQYF. Written as DNA, the CDR3 is TGTGCCAGCAGCTTAGGCGGGGGGGACTACGAGCAGTACTTC. V and J are TRBV11-1 and TRBJ2-7; 9 positions match TRBD2. Germline CDR1 is SGHAT and CDR2 is FQDESV (reference sequence). Trimming removed 1 base from V and 3 bases from J; junction bases left unmatched: 1. CDR3 length: 14 residues. Supplemented by reference TRBV11-1 and TRBJ2-7, the full variable domain reads EAEVAQSPRYKITEKSQAVAFWCDPISGHATLYWYRQILGQGPELLVQFQDESVVDDSQLPKDRFSAERLKGVDSTLKIQPAELGDSAMYLCASSLGGGDYEQYFGPGTRLTVT.

The gene calls are TRBV20-1 and TRBJ2-3; D ambiguous. The V gene lost 3 bases and the J gene lost 4 bases, with 5 bases spanning the gap. The CDR3 is made up of 11 amino acids. Germline CDR1 is DFQATT and CDR2 is SNEGSKA (reference sequence). The CDR3 region is CSARSADTQYF. DNA of the CDR3: TGCAGTGCTAGGTCAGCAGATACGCAGTATTTT.

This clone appeared once. The chain recombines TRBV6-5 with TRBJ2-7, with TRBD1 matching over 7 bases. The length of the CDR3 is 13 residues. V lost 7 bases, J lost 3 bases, and 6 bases stayed unmatched. Germline V lookup: CDR1 MNHEY, CDR2 SVGAGI. The CDR3 region has the DNA TGTGCCAGCACCGGACAGGTGCTCTACGAGCAGTACTTC. Translated, it gives CASTGQVLYEQYF.

The chain combines TRBV5-1 with TRBJ2-7; the match to TRBD1 covers 8 bases. The CDR3 sequence is 14 residues long. Germline CDR1 SGHRS, CDR2 YFSETQ. With 0 bases clipped from V and 5 bases from J, the junction kept 4 bases outside the gene matches. CDR3 region: CASSLAGGMNEQYF. CDR3 DNA sequence: TGCGCCAGCAGCTTGGCAGGGGGCATGAACGAGCAGTACTTC. Together with reference TRBV5-1 and TRBJ2-7, the CDR3 gives the full variable domain: KAGVTQTPRYLIKTRGQQVTLSCSPISGHRSVSWYQQTPGQGLQFLFEYFSETQRNKGNFPGRFSGRQFSNSRSEMNVSTLELGDSALYLCASSLAGGMNEQYFGPGTRLTVT.

V and J are TRBV5-6 and TRBJ1-4; 7 bases line up with TRBD1. This CDR3 spans 18 amino acids. Losses at the gene ends were 1 base for V and 0 bases for J; bases not matched to a gene: 9. Looked up from germline, CDR1 is SGHDT and CDR2 is YYEEEE. The CDR3 DNA sequence: TGTGCCAGCAGCTTGTTGACCCAGGGGGTTGCAACTAATGAAAAACTGTTTTTT. Protein sequence: CASSLLTQGVATNEKLFF.

This clone has a single count. The rearrangement uses TRBV18 and TRBJ2-3; D is possibly TRBD2 (6 bases). This CDR3 has 16 amino acids. Between the trimmed V and J ends, which lost 0 bases and 3 bases, there was a span of 13 bases. CDR1 and CDR2 from the germline V gene are KGHSH and LQKENI. This chain's CDR3 is CASSPPGGVRTDTQYF. CDR3 nucleotides: TGTGCCAGCTCACCACCCGGAGGGGTTAGGACAGATACGCAGTATTTT. Based on the CDR3 plus reference TRBV18 and TRBJ2-3, the full variable domain is NAGVMQNPRHLVRRRGQEARLRCSPMKGHSHVYWYRQLPEEGLKFMVYLQKENIIDESGMPKERFSAEFPKEGPSILRIQQVVRGDSAAYFCASSPPGGVRTDTQYFGPGTRLTVL.

The chain joins TRBV4-1 to TRBJ1-4, with D hard to call. The CDR3 is 14 residues long. CDR1 and CDR2 (germline): MGHRA, YSYEKL. Trimming removed 1 base at V and 0 bases at J, with 3 bases between. The CDR3 DNA follows: TGCGCCAGCAGCCAAGGTACAACTAATGAAAAACTGTTTTTT. Translation gives CASSQGTTNEKLFF.

This chain links TRBV27 with TRBJ1-2; TRBD1 aligns across 8 bases. Losses at the gene ends were 7 bases for V and 3 bases for J; bases not matched to a gene: 10. This CDR3 region has 15 residues. The germline CDR1 and CDR2 sequences are MNHEY and SMNVEV (reference sequence). CDR3 loop: CASTSIATGDYGYTF. The CDR3 DNA reads TGTGCCAGCACTTCTATAGCGACAGGGGACTATGGCTACACCTTC.

The V call is TRBV21-1, the J call TRBJ2-1; the table calls TRBD2, which could not be checked here. TRBV21-1 is labeled a pseudogene. CDR3 size: 20 residues. The chain's CDR3 is CASSNPEGSGGASVHNEQFF. CDR3 DNA sequence: TGTGCCAGCAGCAATCCCGAAGGTAGCGGGGGCGCCTCGGTCCACAATGAGCAGTTCTTC.

The rearrangement links TRBV10-3 to TRBJ1-1; D is ambiguous. The CDR3 totals 13 residues. Germline V gene data show CDR1 as ENHRY and CDR2 as SYGVKD. V lost 10 bases, J lost 1 base, and 13 bases lay in between. This CDR3 is CATAREGNTEAFF. CDR3 in DNA: TGTGCCACAGCCCGAGAGGGGAACACTGAAGCTTTCTTT.

The chain recombines TRBV28 with TRBJ2-2; TRBD2 matches 8 bases. Germline V CDR1 and CDR2: MDHEN, SYDVKM. J lost 4 bases, V lost 6 bases, and 4 bases had no gene match. This CDR3 is 14 amino acids long. CDR3 region: CASRQGLATGELFF. In nucleotides, the CDR3 is TGTGCCAGCAGGCAAGGACTAGCCACCGGGGAGCTGTTTTTT.

This clone occurred once. V and J are TRBV5-4 and TRBJ1-6, with TRBD1 matching 9 bases. J gave up 9 bases and V 4 bases, and 8 bases lay outside the gene matches. Per germline, CDR1 SGHNT and CDR2 YYREEE (reference sequence). There are 15 residues in the CDR3. For the CDR3, the DNA is TGTGCCAGCAGCCCAGACAGGGGGAAGAGTTCACCCCTCCACTTT. The encoded protein is CASSPDRGKSSPLHF.

The J gene is TRBJ1-1, the V gene TRBV29-1; D may be TRBD1 (5 bases). Trimming took 4 bases from V and 3 from J, leaving 12 bases between them. From germline, CDR1 is SQVTM and CDR2 ANQGSEA. This CDR3 has 13 residues. The CDR3 DNA follows: TGCAGCGTTGGGGACGGGGGGGACACTGAAGCTTTCTTT. Protein: CSVGDGGDTEAFF.

The chain recombines TRBV18 with TRBJ1-1; D remains ambiguous. The CDR3 runs to 12 residues. Germline assignment: CDR1 KGHSH and CDR2 LQKENI. Trimming removed 3 bases at V and 6 bases at J, with 8 bases between. The CDR3 spells CASSPVEAEAFF. CDR3 nucleotide sequence: TGTGCCAGCTCACCGGTCGAGGCTGAAGCTTTCTTT.

The chain's CDR3 is CASSQDVRLGAHYGYTF. The CDR3 DNA reads as TGTGCCAGCAGCCAAGATGTTCGACTCGGAGCACACTATGGCTACACCTTC. The chain recombines TRBV3-1 (or the pseudogene TRBV3-2) with TRBJ1-2; D is undetermined. The CDR3 extends over 17 amino acids. Trimming stripped 0 bases from V and 3 bases from J, with 17 bases between. From germline, CDR1 is LGHDT and CDR2 YNNKEL (reference sequence).

The J gene is TRBJ2-7, the V gene TRBV4-1, with 10 bases identical to TRBD1. The CDR3 length is 14 residues. In germline, CDR1 is MGHRA, CDR2 YSYEKL. Trimming removed 1 base from V and 4 bases from J; junction bases left unmatched: 1. DNA for the CDR3: TGCGCCAGCAGCCAAGGACAGGGGGCGTACGAGCAGTACTTC. Protein product: CASSQGQGAYEQYF.

V and J are TRBV5-1 and TRBJ1-6, with 11 bases aligning to TRBD1. Germline values: CDR1 SGHRS, CDR2 YFSETQ. The CDR3 is 16 amino acids. The CDR3 here is CPRSLGGTGGNSPLHF. As DNA, the CDR3 is TGCCCCCGCAGCTTGGGGGGGACAGGGGGTAATTCACCCCTCCACTTT.

V gene TRBV2 combines with J gene TRBJ1-1, with 8 bases identical to TRBD1. V was clipped by 7 bases and J by 4 bases; unmatched bases: 2. The germline V gene encodes CDR1 SNHLY and CDR2 FYNNEI. This CDR3 contains 12 residues. The CDR3 nucleotides are TGTGCCAGCACACAGGGGGGCACTGAAGCTTTCTTT. It specifies CASTQGGTEAFF.

V and J are TRBV7-9 and TRBJ2-5; 11 nucleotides agree with TRBD1. This CDR3 region has 17 residues. Germline CDR1 reads SEHNR; CDR2 reads FQNEAQ (reference sequence). Trimming cost V 5 bases and J 0 bases; bases outside gene matches: 8. The CDR3 is CASSLGQGARYQETQYF. CDR3 bases: TGTGCCAGCAGCCTAGGACAGGGGGCTCGGTACCAAGAGACCCAGTACTTC.

V and J are TRBV3-1 (or the pseudogene TRBV3-2) and TRBJ1-1; 10 bases fit TRBD1. The CDR3 runs 16 residues. Losses at the gene ends were 4 bases for V and 4 bases for J; bases not matched to a gene: 9. The V gene's germline CDR1 is LGHDT and CDR2 YNNKEL (reference sequence). CDR3 residues: CASSLRWTGGGTEAFF. For the CDR3, the DNA is TGTGCCAGCAGCCTTCGATGGACAGGGGGAGGCACTGAAGCTTTCTTT.

The chain has TRBV7-9 and TRBJ2-1; TRBD2 aligns across 8 bases. J was trimmed by 6 bases and V by 3 bases; bases with no gene match: 7. The germline V gene has CDR1 SEHNR and CDR2 FQNEAQ (reference sequence). This CDR3 contains 15 residues. The CDR3 loop reads CASSLPGGARNEQFF. The CDR3 region has the DNA TGTGCCAGCAGCTTGCCCGGGGGGGCGCGCAATGAGCAGTTCTTC.

The gene calls are TRBV19 and TRBJ2-3, with D tentatively TRBD2 (6 bases). The CDR3 totals 14 residues. Trimming shortened V by 4 bases and J by 0 bases, and 8 bases separated the two germline ends. Germline CDR1 and CDR2: LNHDA and SQIVND (reference sequence). CDR3 nucleotides: TGTGCCAGTAGTAGGGGGGACAGCACAGATACGCAGTATTTT. It specifies CASSRGDSTDTQYF. The full variable domain, completed using reference TRBV19 and TRBJ2-3, is DGGITQSPKYLFRKEGQNVTLSCEQNLNHDAMYWYRQDPGQGLRLIYYSQIVNDFQKGDIAEGYSVSREKKESFPLTVTSAQKNPTAFYLCASSRGDSTDTQYFGPGTRLTVL.

This clone turned up a few times. The chain joins TRBV7-2 to TRBJ2-2, with TRBD2 matching 13 bases. This CDR3 is 17 amino acids long. Trimming took 4 bases from V and 8 from J; bases not matched to a gene: 10. Germline CDR1 is SGHTA and CDR2 is FQGNSA. In nucleotides, the CDR3 is TGTGCCAGCAGCTGGAACGGGGGACTAGCGGGACTGGGGGAGCTGTTTTTT. Translation gives CASSWNGGLAGLGELFF. Looking up the rest from reference TRBV7-2 and TRBJ2-2 gives the full variable domain: GAGVSQSPSNKVTEKGKDVELRCDPISGHTALYWYRQSLGQGLEFLIYFQGNSAPDKSGLPSDRFSAERTGGSVSTLTIQRTQQEDSAVYLCASSWNGGLAGLGELFFGEGSRLTVL.